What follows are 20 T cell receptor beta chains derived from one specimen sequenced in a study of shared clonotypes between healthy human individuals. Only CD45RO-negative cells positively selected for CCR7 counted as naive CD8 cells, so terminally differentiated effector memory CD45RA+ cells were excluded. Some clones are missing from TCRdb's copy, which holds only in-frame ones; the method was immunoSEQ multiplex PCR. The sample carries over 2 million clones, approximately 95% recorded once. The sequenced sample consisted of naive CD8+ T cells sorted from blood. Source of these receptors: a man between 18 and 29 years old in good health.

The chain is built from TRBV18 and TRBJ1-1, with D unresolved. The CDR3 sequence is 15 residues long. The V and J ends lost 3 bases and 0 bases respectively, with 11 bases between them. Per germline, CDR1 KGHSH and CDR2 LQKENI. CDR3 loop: CASSPADTLNTEAFF. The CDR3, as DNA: TGTGCCAGCTCACCGGCCGACACCTTGAACACTGAAGCTTTCTTT.

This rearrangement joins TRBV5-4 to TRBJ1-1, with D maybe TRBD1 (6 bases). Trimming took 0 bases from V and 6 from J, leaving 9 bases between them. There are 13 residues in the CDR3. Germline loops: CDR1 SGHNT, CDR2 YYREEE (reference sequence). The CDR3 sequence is CASSLVGGSEAFF. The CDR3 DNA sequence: TGTGCCAGCAGCTTGGTGGGGGGCTCTGAAGCTTTCTTT.

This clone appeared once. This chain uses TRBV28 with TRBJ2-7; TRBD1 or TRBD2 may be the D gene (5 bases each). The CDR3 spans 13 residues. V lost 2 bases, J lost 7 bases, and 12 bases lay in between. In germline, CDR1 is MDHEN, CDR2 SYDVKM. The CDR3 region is CASSLQGSGEQYF. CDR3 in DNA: TGTGCCAGCAGTTTACAGGGATCGGGGGAGCAGTACTTC. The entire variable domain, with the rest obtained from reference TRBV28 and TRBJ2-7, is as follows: DVKVTQSSRYLVKRTGEKVFLECVQDMDHENMFWYRQDPGLGLRLIYFSYDVKMKEKGDIPEGYSVSREKKERFSLILESASTNQTSMYLCASSLQGSGEQYFGPGTRLTVT.

The CDR3 here is CSVDPPGGAWGETQYF. In nucleotides, the CDR3 is TGCAGCGTTGACCCTCCCGGCGGCGCATGGGGGGAGACCCAGTACTTC. The chain joins TRBV29-1 to TRBJ2-5; either TRBD1 or TRBD2 may supply D (5 bases each). V lost 3 bases and J lost 5, with 22 bases in between. CDR3 length equals 16 residues. Per the germline V gene, CDR1 is SQVTM and CDR2 is ANQGSEA.

The CDR3 protein is CASSAGTSTDTQYF. The CDR3 DNA is TGTGCCAGCAGCGCGGGGACTAGCACAGATACGCAGTATTTT. The chain links TRBV27 to TRBJ2-3, with a weak D call TRBD2 (6 bases). Germline V gene data show CDR1 as MNHEY and CDR2 as SMNVEV (reference sequence). The CDR3 is 14 residues long. V lost 6 bases and J 0 bases, leaving 10 bases between the germline ends.

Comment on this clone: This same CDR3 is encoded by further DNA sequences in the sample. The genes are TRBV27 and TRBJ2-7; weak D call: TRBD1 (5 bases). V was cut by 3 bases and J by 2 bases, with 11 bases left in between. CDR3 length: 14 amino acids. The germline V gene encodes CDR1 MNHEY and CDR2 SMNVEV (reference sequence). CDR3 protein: CASSFRGPPYEQYF. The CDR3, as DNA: TGTGCCAGCAGTTTTAGGGGCCCCCCCTACGAGCAGTACTTC.

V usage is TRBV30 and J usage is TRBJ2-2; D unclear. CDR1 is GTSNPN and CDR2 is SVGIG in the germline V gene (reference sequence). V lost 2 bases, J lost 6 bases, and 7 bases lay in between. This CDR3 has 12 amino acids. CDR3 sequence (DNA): TGTGCCTGGAGTTACAGCCCCGGGGAGCTGTTTTTT. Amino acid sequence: CAWSYSPGELFF.

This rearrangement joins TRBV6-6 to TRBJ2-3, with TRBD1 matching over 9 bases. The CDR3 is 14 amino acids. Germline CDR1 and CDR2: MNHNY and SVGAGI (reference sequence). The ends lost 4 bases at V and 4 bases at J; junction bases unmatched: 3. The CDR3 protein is CASSWDRAPDTQYF. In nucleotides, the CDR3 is TGTGCCAGCAGTTGGGACAGGGCGCCAGATACGCAGTATTTT.

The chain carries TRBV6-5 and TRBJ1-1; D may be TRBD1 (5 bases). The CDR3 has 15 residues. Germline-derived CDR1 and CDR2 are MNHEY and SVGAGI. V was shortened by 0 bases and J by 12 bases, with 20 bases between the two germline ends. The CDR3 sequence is CASSYSPQGRGPSFF. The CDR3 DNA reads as TGTGCCAGCAGTTACTCGCCTCAGGGCAGAGGACCTTCTTTCTTT.

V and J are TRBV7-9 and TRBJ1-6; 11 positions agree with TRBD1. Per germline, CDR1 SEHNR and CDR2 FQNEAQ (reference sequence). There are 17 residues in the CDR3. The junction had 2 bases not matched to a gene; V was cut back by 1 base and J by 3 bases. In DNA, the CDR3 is TGTGCCAGCAGCTTAGGTGGGACAGGGGGCTATAATTCACCCCTCCACTTT. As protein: CASSLGGTGGYNSPLHF.

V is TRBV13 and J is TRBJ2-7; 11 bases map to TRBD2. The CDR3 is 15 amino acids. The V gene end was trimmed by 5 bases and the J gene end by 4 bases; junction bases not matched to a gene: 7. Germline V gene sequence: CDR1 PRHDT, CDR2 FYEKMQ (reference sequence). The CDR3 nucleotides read TGTGCCAGCAGCCTCCCTAGCGGGGGGCGATACGAGCAGTACTTC. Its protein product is CASSLPSGGRYEQYF.

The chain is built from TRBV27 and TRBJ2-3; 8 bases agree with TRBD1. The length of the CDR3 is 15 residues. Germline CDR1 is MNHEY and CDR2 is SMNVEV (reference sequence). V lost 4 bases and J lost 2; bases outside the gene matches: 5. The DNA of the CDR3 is TGTGCCAGCAGTTCCGCGACAGGGGCCACAGATACGCAGTATTTT. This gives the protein CASSSATGATDTQYF.

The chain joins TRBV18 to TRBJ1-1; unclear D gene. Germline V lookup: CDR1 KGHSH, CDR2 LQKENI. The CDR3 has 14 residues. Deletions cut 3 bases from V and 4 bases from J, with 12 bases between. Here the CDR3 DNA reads TGTGCCAGCTCACCGCCAGCCCTTGGCACTGAAGCTTTCTTT. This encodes CASSPPALGTEAFF.

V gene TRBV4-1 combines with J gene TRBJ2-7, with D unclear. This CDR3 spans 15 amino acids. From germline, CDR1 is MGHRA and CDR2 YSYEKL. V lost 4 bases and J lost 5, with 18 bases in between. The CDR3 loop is CASSPPVGSVHEQYF. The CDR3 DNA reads TGCGCCAGCAGCCCCCCGGTCGGGTCAGTGCACGAGCAGTACTTC.

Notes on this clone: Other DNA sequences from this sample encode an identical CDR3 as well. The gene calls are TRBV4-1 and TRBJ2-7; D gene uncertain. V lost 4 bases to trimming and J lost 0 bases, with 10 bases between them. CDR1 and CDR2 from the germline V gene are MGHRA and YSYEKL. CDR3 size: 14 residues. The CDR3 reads CASSPGRSSYEQYF. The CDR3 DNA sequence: TGCGCCAGCAGCCCTGGTCGGAGCTCCTACGAGCAGTACTTC.

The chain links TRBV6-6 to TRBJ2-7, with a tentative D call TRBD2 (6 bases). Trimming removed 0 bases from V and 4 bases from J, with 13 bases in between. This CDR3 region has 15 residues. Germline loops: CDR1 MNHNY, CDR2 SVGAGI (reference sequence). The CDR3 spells CASSYSTGELYEQYF. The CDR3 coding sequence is TGTGCCAGCAGTTACTCAACGGGAGAGCTATACGAGCAGTACTTC.

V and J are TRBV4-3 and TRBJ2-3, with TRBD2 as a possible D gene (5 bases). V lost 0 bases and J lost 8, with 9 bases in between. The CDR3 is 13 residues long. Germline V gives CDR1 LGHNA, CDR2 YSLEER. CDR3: CASSQDLEGTQYF. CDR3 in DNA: TGCGCCAGCAGCCAAGATCTTGAGGGTACGCAGTATTTT.

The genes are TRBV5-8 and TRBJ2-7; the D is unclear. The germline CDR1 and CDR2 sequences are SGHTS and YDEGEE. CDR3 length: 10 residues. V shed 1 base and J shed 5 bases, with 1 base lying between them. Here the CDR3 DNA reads TGTGCCAGCAGCTTGAACGAGCAGTACTTC. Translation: CASSLNEQYF.

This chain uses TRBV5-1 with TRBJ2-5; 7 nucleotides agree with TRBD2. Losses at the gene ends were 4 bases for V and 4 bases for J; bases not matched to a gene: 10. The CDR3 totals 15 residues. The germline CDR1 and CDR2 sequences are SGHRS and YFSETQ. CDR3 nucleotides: TGCGCCAGCAGCGGGCAGGGAGCGGGGCGAGAGACCCAGTACTTC. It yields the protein CASSGQGAGRETQYF.

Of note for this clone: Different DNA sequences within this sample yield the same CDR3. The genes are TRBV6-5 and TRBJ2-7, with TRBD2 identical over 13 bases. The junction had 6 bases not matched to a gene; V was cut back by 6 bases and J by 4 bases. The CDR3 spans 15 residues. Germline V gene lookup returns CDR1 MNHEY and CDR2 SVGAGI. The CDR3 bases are TGTGCCAGCAGCCCCGGACTAGCGGGAGTGTACGAGCAGTACTTC. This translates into CASSPGLAGVYEQYF.